The present T cell receptor beta chain was sequenced within a study of shared clonotypes between healthy human individuals. The V and J ends lost 10 bases and 4 bases, in that order; junction bases with no gene match: 15. The CDR3 contains 16 residues. Looked up from germline, CDR1 is LNHNV and CDR2 is YYDKDF (reference sequence). The protocol was immunoSEQ multiplex PCR, while the TCRdb copy is restricted to in-frame clones and leaves out a portion. The sample records around 1 million clones, about three quarters being singletons. The rearrangement links TRBV15 to TRBJ1-4, with TRBD1 identical over 7 bases. The origin of this receptor is a man between 18 and 29 years old in good health. The source material was memory CD4+ T cells sorted from blood. The sample's subset: CD45RA-negative fraction. CDR3 sequence (DNA): TGTGCCATCAGTACAGAGACAGGGTTCGGTAATGAAAAACTGTTTTTT. This codes for CAISTETGFGNEKLFF.